In its sample, the clone carrying this TCR beta chain was seen a few times. The antigen is undetermined. The record originates from a study of T cells in localized non-small cell lung cancer. The study's findings and limits: Uninvolved adjacent lung, not tumor, had the highest T cell clonality.

The CDR3 is made up of 15 amino acids. CDR1 SNHLY and CDR2 FYNNEI come from the germline V gene. Deletions cut 5 bases from V and 0 bases from J, with 11 bases between. Lung tissue at least 2 cm from the tumor margin was confirmed free of atypia. Generated by immunoSEQ multiplex PCR, the TCRdb table keeps only in-frame clones and is missing some. The sample carries 1,500 to 2,000 clones, 24% recorded once. This TCR came from a male donor at least 60 years old with stage II squamous cell lung carcinoma. V usage is TRBV2 and J usage is TRBJ1-3; D uncertain. The sample here was normal lung tissue next to the tumor, taken before any cancer treatment. CDR3 protein: CASSHTESSGNTIYF. The CDR3, as DNA: TGTGCCAGCAGTCATACAGAGAGCTCTGGAAACACCATATATTTT.